These T cell receptor beta chains were read from a single sample in a study of human T cells and chemical hapten exposure. TCRdb processed the RACE reads anew with MiXCR; each CDR3 protein has one entry. Of 110,000 to 150,000 distinct CDR3 sequences listed, 12% are singletons. Sequencing was performed on whole blood, taken in connection with sensitization to the hapten diphenylcyclopropenone (DPC). These receptors all stem from a woman between 50 and 59 years old with alopecia areata. Some clones in this sample may be carry-over from other donors' samples. Each CDR3 is given with its conserved first and last residue.

V gene,J gene,CDR3 protein
TRBV12-3/TRBV12-4,TRBJ1-1,CASSLSLGRNTEAFF
TRBV29-1,TRBJ2-7,CSVGGVDEQYF
TRBV29-1,TRBJ2-7,CSVVIPLAGASYEQYF
TRBV4-3,TRBJ2-7,CASSQDIRTGYYEQYF
TRBV6-2/TRBV6-3,TRBJ2-1,CASSYSPGLAGDEQFF
TRBV9,TRBJ2-1,CASSESAGGPYNEQFF
TRBV24-1,TRBJ2-3,CATSETGRGVDTQYF
TRBV7-6,TRBJ1-2,CASSPKGVNYGYTF
TRBV30,TRBJ1-6,CAWSRSSYNSPLHF
TRBV28,TRBJ1-2,CASSLEPTVHGYTF
TRBV29-1,TRBJ2-6,CSVVGAGANVLTF
TRBV20-1,TRBJ1-4,CSASLSDEKLFF
TRBV12-3/TRBV12-4,TRBJ2-3,CASSTLAGTDTQYF
TRBV20-1,TRBJ2-4,CSARDKNLLAKNIQYF